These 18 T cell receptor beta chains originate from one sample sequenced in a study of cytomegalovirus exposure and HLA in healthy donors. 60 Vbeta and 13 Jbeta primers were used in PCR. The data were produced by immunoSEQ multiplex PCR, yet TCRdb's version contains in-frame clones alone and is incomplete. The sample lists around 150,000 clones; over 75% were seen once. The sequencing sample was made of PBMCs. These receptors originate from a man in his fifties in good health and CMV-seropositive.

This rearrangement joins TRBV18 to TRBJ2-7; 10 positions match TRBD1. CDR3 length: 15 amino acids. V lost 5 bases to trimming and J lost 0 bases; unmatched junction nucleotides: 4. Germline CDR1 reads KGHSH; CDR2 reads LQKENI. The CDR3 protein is CASSAGTGVSYEQYV. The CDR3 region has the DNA TGTGCCAGCTCAGCCGGGACAGGGGTCTCCTACGAGCAGTACGTC.

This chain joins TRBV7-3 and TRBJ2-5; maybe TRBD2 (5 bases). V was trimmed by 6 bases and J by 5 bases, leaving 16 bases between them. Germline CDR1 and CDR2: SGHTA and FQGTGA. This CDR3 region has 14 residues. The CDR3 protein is CASSPARGAETQYF. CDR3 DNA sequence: TGTGCCAGCAGTCCCGCCCGGGGTGCCGAGACCCAGTACTTC.

CDR3 bases: TGTGCCAGCAGCCCGAGACAGACACAAGAGACCCAGTACTTC. Translation gives CASSPRQTQETQYF. The chain couples TRBV5-4 to TRBJ2-5; the D gene is possibly TRBD1 (5 bases). The V gene lost 4 bases and the J gene lost 2 bases, with 12 bases spanning the gap. Looked up from germline, CDR1 is SGHNT and CDR2 is YYREEE (reference sequence). CDR3 length: 14 amino acids.

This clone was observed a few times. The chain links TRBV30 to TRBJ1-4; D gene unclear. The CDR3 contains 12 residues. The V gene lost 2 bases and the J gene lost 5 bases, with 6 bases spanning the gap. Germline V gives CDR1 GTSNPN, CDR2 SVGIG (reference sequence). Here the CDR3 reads CAWSSENEKLFF. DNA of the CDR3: TGTGCCTGGAGTTCCGAGAATGAAAAACTGTTTTTT.

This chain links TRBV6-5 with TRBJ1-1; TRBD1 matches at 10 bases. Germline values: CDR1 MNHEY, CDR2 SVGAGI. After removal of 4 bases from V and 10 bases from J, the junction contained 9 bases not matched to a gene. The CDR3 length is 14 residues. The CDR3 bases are TGTGCCAGCAGTTCCGACAGGGGGCGAGTTGCAGCTTTCTTT. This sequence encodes CASSSDRGRVAAFF.

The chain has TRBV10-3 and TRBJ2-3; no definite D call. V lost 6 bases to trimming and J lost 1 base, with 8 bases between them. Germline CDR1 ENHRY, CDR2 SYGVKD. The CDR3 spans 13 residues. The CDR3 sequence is CAISAAGTDTQYF. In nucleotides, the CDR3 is TGTGCCATCAGCGCGGCGGGCACAGATACGCAGTATTTT.

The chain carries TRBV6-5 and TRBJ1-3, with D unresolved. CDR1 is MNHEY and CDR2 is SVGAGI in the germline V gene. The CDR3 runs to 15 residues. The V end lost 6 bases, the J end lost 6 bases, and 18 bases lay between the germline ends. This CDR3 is CASRNRRADENTIYF. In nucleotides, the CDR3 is TGTGCCAGCAGAAACCGGAGGGCGGATGAAAACACCATATATTTT.

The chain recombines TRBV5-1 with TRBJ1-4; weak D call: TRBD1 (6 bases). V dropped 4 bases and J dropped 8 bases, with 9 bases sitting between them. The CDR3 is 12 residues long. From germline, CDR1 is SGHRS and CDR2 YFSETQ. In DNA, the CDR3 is TGCGCCAGCAGCAAGGACAGCGAAAAACTGTTTTTT. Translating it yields CASSKDSEKLFF.

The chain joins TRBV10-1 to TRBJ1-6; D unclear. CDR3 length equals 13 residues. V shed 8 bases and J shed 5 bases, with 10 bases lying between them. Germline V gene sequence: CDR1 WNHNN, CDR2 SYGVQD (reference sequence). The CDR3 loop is CASAEKNNSPLHF. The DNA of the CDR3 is TGCGCCAGCGCGGAAAAAAATAATTCACCCCTCCACTTT.

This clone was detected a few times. DNA of the CDR3: TGTGCCAGCAGTTTCGTTGGGGCCGGCTACACCTTC. Encoded protein: CASSFVGAGYTF. V gene TRBV6-5 combines with J gene TRBJ1-2; D may be TRBD1 (5 bases). Trimming left V 4 bases short and J 8 bases short, with 11 bases between. The germline V gene has CDR1 MNHEY and CDR2 SVGAGI. The length of the CDR3 is 12 residues.

The CDR3 loop is CASIMRQGLRDEQFF. DNA of the CDR3: TGTGCCAGCATTATGAGACAGGGGCTGCGGGATGAGCAGTTCTTC. The V and J genes are TRBV27 and TRBJ2-1; 8 nucleotides align to TRBD1. The CDR3 has 15 residues. Germline CDR1 MNHEY, CDR2 SMNVEV (reference sequence). V gave up 7 bases and J gave up 8 bases; unmatched junction bases: 13.

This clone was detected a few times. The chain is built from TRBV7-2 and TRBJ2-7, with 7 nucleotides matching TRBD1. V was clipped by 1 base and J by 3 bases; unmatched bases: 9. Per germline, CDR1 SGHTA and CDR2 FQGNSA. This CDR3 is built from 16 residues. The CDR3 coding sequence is TGTGCCAGCAGCTTAGTAGGGGGACAGTCACACTACGAGCAGTACGTC. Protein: CASSLVGGQSHYEQYV.

The CDR3 nucleotides are TGTGCCAGCAGTTATCAGGATACGCAGTATTTT. Translated: CASSYQDTQYF. The genes are TRBV6-5 and TRBJ2-3; D is unresolved. The CDR3 is 11 residues long. Trimming pared 3 bases from V and 6 bases from J, leaving 4 bases between. Germline CDR1 and CDR2: MNHEY and SVGAGI.

This CDR3 reads CASSPLGQGNNEQFF. The CDR3 nucleotides read TGTGCCAGCAGTCCTCTCGGACAGGGGAACAATGAGCAGTTCTTC. The chain has TRBV27 and TRBJ2-1; 9 bases fit TRBD1. The germline V gene has CDR1 MNHEY and CDR2 SMNVEV (reference sequence). CDR3 size: 15 residues. With V trimmed by 5 bases and J by 5 bases, 7 bases remained unmatched.

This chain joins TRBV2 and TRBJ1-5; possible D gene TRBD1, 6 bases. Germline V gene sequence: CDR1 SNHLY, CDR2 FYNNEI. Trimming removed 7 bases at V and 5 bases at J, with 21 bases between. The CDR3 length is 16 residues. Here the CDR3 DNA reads TGTGCCAGCACCCCCACCCTACAGGGAACGTATCAGCCCCAGCATTTT. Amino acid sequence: CASTPTLQGTYQPQHF.

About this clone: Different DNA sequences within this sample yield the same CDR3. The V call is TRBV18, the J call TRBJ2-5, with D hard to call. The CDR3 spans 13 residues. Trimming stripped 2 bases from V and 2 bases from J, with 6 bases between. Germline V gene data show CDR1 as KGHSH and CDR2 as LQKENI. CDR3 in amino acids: CASSPGLQETQYF. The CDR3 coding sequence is TGTGCCAGCTCACCAGGCCTGCAAGAGACCCAGTACTTC.

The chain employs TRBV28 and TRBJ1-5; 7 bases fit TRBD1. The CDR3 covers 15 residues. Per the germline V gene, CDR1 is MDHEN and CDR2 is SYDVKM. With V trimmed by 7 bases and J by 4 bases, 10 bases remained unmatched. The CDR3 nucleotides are TGTGCCAGCACCTTTACCGGGACAGATAATCAGCCCCAGCATTTT. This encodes CASTFTGTDNQPQHF.

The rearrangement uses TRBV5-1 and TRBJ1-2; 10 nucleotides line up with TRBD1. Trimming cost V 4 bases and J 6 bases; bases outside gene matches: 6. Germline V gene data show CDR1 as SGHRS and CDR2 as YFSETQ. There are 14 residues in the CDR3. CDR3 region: CASSDGQGVDGYTF. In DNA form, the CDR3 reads TGCGCCAGCAGCGACGGACAGGGGGTGGATGGCTACACCTTC.